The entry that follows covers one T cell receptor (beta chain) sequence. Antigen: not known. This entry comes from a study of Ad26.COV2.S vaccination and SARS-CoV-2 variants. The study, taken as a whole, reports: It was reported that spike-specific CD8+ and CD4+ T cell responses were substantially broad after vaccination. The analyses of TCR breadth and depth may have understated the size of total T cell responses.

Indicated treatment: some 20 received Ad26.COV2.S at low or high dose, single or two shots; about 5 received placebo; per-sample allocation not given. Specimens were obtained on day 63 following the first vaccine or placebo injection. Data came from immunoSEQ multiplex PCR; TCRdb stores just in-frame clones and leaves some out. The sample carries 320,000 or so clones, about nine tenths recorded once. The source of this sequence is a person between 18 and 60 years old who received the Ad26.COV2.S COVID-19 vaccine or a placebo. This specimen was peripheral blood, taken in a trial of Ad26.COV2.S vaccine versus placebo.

Here the CDR3 reads CASSPNQGDGYTF. The CDR3 nucleotides are TGTGCCAGCTCACCGAACCAGGGTGATGGCTACACCTTC. The J gene is TRBJ1-2, the V gene TRBV18; perhaps TRBD1 as D (5 bases). Germline V gene sequence: CDR1 KGHSH, CDR2 LQKENI. The V end lost 3 bases, the J end lost 6 bases, and 11 bases lay between the germline ends. The length of the CDR3 is 13 residues.